A selection of T cell receptor beta chains follows, all from one sample in a study of blood T cells in healthy people across ages. TCRdb independently ran MiXCR on the 5' RACE reads; one entry per CDR3 protein. The repertoire includes around 580,000 distinct CDR3 sequences, 45% to 55% of them detected once, and about 26% sits in the top ten. Specimen: blood. The receptor source for this set is an elderly man in good health. CDR3s include the opening cysteine and the closing phenylalanine or tryptophan. The D gene is left open where the match is weak. Size is stated for part of the rows, as once, few or many counts, or as a class when the clone is expanded.

j_gene	abundance	v_gene	len	d_gene	CDR3aa	CDR3nt
TRBJ2-5	-	TRBV7-2	13	-	CASSLFAQETQYF	TGTGCCAGCAGCTTATTCGCTCAAGAGACCCAGTACTTC
TRBJ2-1	-	TRBV7-2	13	-	CASSPGRYNEQFF	TGTGCCAGCAGTCCGGGACGTTACAATGAGCAGTTCTTC
TRBJ2-4	few	TRBV10-3	17	TRBD1	CAISETDRVGSKNIQYF	TGTGCCATCAGTGAGACCGACAGGGTAGGGTCCAAAAACATTCAGTACTTC
TRBJ2-3	few	TRBV5-5	19	TRBD2	CASSFGLAGEGSLTDTQYF	TGTGCCAGCAGCTTTGGACTAGCGGGAGAAGGGAGCCTCACAGATACGCAGTATTTT
TRBJ2-5	-	TRBV7-3	13	-	CASSLTTGETQYF	TGTGCCAGCAGCTTAACAACGGGAGAGACCCAGTACTTC
TRBJ2-2	-	TRBV12-3/TRBV12-4	15	TRBD2	CASRREAANTGELFF	TGTGCCAGCAGACGGGAGGCTGCGAACACCGGGGAGCTGTTTTTT
TRBJ2-5	-	TRBV20-1	14	-	CSAKANGLQETQYF	TGCAGTGCTAAAGCCAACGGGCTGCAAGAGACCCAGTACTTC
TRBJ2-5	few	TRBV6-6	13	-	CASSNGGEQTQYF	TGTGCCAGCAGTAACGGGGGTGAGCAGACCCAGTACTTC
TRBJ2-7	many	TRBV6-6	16	TRBD1	CASSYVFRTGGYEQYF	TGTGCCAGCAGTTATGTGTTCCGGACAGGGGGCTACGAGCAGTACTTC
TRBJ2-5	-	TRBV6-2/TRBV6-3	15	-	CASRTTGSGKETQYF	TGTGCCAGCAGAACTACAGGGTCTGGGAAGGAGACCCAGTACTTC
TRBJ1-1	few	TRBV5-1	15	TRBD1	CASSWGTGSLPEAFF	TGCGCCAGCAGCTGGGGGACAGGGAGTTTGCCTGAAGCTTTCTTT
TRBJ2-7	-	TRBV7-2	14	-	CASSRDMGSYEQYF	TGTGCCAGCAGCCGGGACATGGGCTCCTACGAGCAGTACTTC
TRBJ1-5	-	TRBV20-1	16	-	CSAREFGGAGNQPQHF	TGCAGTGCTAGAGAGTTTGGAGGGGCTGGGAATCAGCCCCAGCATTTT
TRBJ2-7	few	TRBV6-5	19	TRBD2	CASSSTGTSGPMGPYEQYF	TGTGCCAGCAGTTCCACCGGGACTAGCGGTCCCATGGGCCCCTACGAGCAGTACTTC
TRBJ2-1	-	TRBV12-3/TRBV12-4	15	-	CASSLAGLSYNEQFF	TGTGCCAGCAGTTTAGCGGGCTTGTCCTACAATGAGCAGTTCTTC
TRBJ2-7	many	TRBV7-9	16	TRBD2	CASSLGGLAGLYEQYF	TGTGCCAGCAGCTTAGGGGGACTAGCGGGACTCTACGAGCAGTACTTC
TRBJ1-2	-	TRBV7-9	12	-	CASGQSNYGYTF	TGTGCCAGCGGACAGTCAAACTATGGCTACACCTTC
TRBJ2-1	-	TRBV29-1	11	-	CSGGQPSEQFF	TGCAGCGGTGGGCAGCCGAGTGAGCAGTTCTTC
TRBJ2-1	-	TRBV7-2	15	TRBD2	CASSTRAGVNNEQFF	TGTGCCAGCAGCACCCGGGCGGGGGTTAACAATGAGCAGTTCTTC
TRBJ1-2	-	TRBV9	15	TRBD1	CASSSRTGNNYGYTF	TGTGCCAGCAGCTCCCGGACAGGAAACAACTATGGCTACACCTTC
TRBJ2-7	-	TRBV20-1	16	-	CSARRPGGGVSYEQYF	TGCAGTGCTAGACGCCCAGGCGGCGGAGTTTCCTACGAGCAGTACTTC
TRBJ1-1	-	TRBV29-1	15	-	CSVGMGQGTIPEAFF	TGCAGCGTTGGGATGGGGCAGGGGACCATCCCTGAAGCTTTCTTT
TRBJ2-1	-	TRBV12-3/TRBV12-4	14	-	CASSSSGTGNEQFF	TGTGCCAGCAGTTCCTCCGGGACGGGTAATGAGCAGTTCTTC
TRBJ2-7	few	TRBV3-1	14	TRBD1	CASNTGTGGSEQYF	TGTGCCAGCAACACCGGGACAGGGGGCTCCGAGCAGTACTTC
TRBJ2-1	-	TRBV6-6	17	TRBD2	CASSPGLAGSSYNEQFF	TGTGCCAGCAGTCCGGGACTAGCGGGGAGCTCCTACAATGAGCAGTTCTTC
TRBJ2-7	-	TRBV4-3	16	TRBD2	CASSQDLSGGLYEQYF	TGCGCCAGCAGCCAAGATCTGAGCGGGGGCCTATACGAGCAGTACTTC
TRBJ2-7	few	TRBV20-1	14	TRBD1	CTPEPGQAASEQYF	TGCACGCCTGAACCGGGACAGGCGGCATCCGAGCAGTACTTC
TRBJ2-5	few	TRBV4-1	17	TRBD1	CASSQDIEAGGGETQYF	TGCGCCAGCAGCCAAGATATTGAGGCAGGGGGCGGGGAGACCCAGTACTTC
TRBJ1-2	-	TRBV29-1	12	-	CSVPQGNYGYTF	TGCAGCGTTCCTCAGGGGAACTATGGCTACACCTTC
TRBJ2-7	-	TRBV20-1	12	TRBD1	CSANRGYGEQYF	TGCAGTGCAAACAGGGGGTATGGCGAGCAGTACTTC
TRBJ2-3	-	TRBV14	12	-	CASSSGTNTQYF	TGTGCCAGCAGCTCCGGGACCAATACGCAGTATTTT
TRBJ2-1	-	TRBV24-1	16	TRBD2	CATSDTTSGGHNEQFF	TGTGCCACCAGTGATACTACTAGCGGGGGCCACAATGAGCAGTTCTTC
TRBJ1-4	-	TRBV6-2/TRBV6-3	16	TRBD1	CASSFRQGTTNEKLFF	TGTGCCAGCAGTTTTCGACAGGGAACAACTAATGAAAAACTGTTTTTT
TRBJ2-5	-	TRBV20-1	13	-	CSASGSTQETQYF	TGCAGTGCTAGCGGGAGTACCCAAGAGACCCAGTACTTC
TRBJ2-2	once	TRBV6-2/TRBV6-3	13	-	CASRALWAGELFF	TGTGCCAGCAGGGCCCTTTGGGCCGGGGAGCTGTTTTTT
TRBJ2-5	-	TRBV5-1	14	-	CASSLIAGQETQYF	TGCGCCAGCAGCTTAATTGCAGGACAAGAGACCCAGTACTTC
TRBJ2-7	few	TRBV21-1	16	-	CASSPCRDRAPYEQYF	TGTGCCAGCAGCCCCTGTAGGGACAGGGCTCCCTACGAGCAGTACTTC
TRBJ2-5	few	TRBV6-2/TRBV6-3	16	TRBD1	CASSSTAGTAQETQYF	TGTGCCAGCAGCTCCACGGCCGGGACAGCCCAAGAGACCCAGTACTTC
TRBJ2-7	-	TRBV11-3	13	TRBD2	CASSLTSAREQYF	TGTGCCAGCAGCCTGACTAGCGCGCGAGAGCAGTACTTC
TRBJ2-1	-	TRBV2	12	-	CASSAGFDKQFF	TGTGCCAGCAGTGCGGGTTTTGATAAGCAGTTCTTC
TRBJ1-1	-	TRBV6-5	13	-	CASSPRRVTEAFF	TGTGCCAGCAGTCCCCGCAGGGTCACTGAAGCTTTCTTT
TRBJ2-7	-	TRBV28	15	TRBD1	CASSFGGQGDHEQYF	TGTGCCAGCAGTTTCGGAGGACAGGGTGACCACGAGCAGTACTTC
TRBJ1-2	-	TRBV28	12	-	CASRAPGNGYTF	TGTGCCAGCAGGGCCCCGGGGAATGGCTACACCTTC
TRBJ2-3	-	TRBV6-6	15	-	CASSFSTVYADTQYF	TGTGCCAGCAGTTTCTCGACGGTCTATGCAGATACGCAGTATTTT
TRBJ2-5	-	TRBV6-5	17	TRBD2	CASSNPRASGSRETQYF	TGTGCCAGCAGTAACCCTCGTGCTAGCGGGAGCAGAGAGACCCAGTACTTC
TRBJ2-5	-	TRBV9	15	TRBD2	CASSGNSGGAETQYF	TGTGCCAGCAGCGGAAATAGCGGGGGGGCGGAGACCCAGTACTTC
TRBJ2-7	-	TRBV20-1	13	-	CSASGDGSYEQYF	TGCAGTGCCTCCGGTGATGGCTCCTACGAGCAGTACTTC
TRBJ2-7	-	TRBV29-1	12	-	CSVGMGDLEQYF	TGCAGCGTGGGCATGGGGGACCTCGAGCAGTACTTC